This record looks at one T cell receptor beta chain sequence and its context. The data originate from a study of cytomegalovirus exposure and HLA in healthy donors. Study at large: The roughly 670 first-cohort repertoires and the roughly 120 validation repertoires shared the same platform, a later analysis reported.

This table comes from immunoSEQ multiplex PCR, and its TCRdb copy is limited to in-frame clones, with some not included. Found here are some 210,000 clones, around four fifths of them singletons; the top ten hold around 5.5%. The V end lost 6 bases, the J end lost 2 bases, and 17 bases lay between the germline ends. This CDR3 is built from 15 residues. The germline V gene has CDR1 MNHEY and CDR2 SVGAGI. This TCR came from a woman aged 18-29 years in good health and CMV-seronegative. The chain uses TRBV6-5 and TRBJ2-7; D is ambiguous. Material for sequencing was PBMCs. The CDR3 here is CASSPDAVLPYEQYF. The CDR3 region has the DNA TGTGCCAGCAGCCCAGACGCCGTACTACCCTACGAGCAGTACTTC.